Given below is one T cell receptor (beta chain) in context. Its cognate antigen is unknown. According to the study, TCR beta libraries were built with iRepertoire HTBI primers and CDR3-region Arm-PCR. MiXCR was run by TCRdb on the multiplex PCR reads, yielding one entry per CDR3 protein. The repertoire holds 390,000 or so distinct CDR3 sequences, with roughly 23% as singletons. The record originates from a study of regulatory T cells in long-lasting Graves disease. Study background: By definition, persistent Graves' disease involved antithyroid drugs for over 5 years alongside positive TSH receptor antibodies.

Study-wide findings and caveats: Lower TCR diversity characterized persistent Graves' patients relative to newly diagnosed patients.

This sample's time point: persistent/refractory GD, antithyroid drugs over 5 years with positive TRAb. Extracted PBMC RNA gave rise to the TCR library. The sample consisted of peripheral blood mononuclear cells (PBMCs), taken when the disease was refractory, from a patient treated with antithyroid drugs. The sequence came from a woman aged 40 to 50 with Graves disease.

Written as DNA, the CDR3 is TGCGCCAGCAGCTTGGGTTGGGGGCAGGACTATGGCTACACCTTC. It yields the protein CASSLGWGQDYGYTF. The V gene is TRBV5-1, the J gene TRBJ1-2, with a tentative D call TRBD1 (6 bases). Germline assignment: CDR1 SGHRS and CDR2 YFSETQ. Trimming removed 0 bases at V and 3 bases at J, with 12 bases between. The CDR3 is 15 amino acids.